What follows are 22 T cell receptor beta chains derived from one specimen sequenced in a study of identical twins. TCRdb redid the calling of the 5' RACE reads with MiXCR, one entry per CDR3 protein. The sample consists of some 560,000 distinct CDR3 sequences, more than 9% of them appearing once. The same data also contributed to another study, on yellow fever vaccine responses in identical twins.

The source material was PBMCs. The receptors stem from a woman aged 18-29 years in good health.

The V call is TRBV2, the J call TRBJ2-7; TRBD2 matches 13 bases. Per the germline V gene, CDR1 is SNHLY and CDR2 is FYNNEI. CDR3 length equals 18 residues. With 6 bases clipped from V and 4 bases from J, the junction kept 15 bases outside the gene matches. CDR3 sequence (DNA): TGTGCCAGCAGCCCCGGGACTAGCGGGGCGGGGGCCGGGTACGAGCAGTACTTC. Its translation: CASSPGTSGAGAGYEQYF.

The count of this clonotype is one. The V call is TRBV5-1, the J call TRBJ2-7, with 7 nucleotides matching TRBD1. This CDR3 region has 19 residues. The germline V gene encodes CDR1 SGHRS and CDR2 YFSETQ. The trim removed 4 bases at V and 1 base at J, leaving 20 bases unmatched. The CDR3 is CASSPLGWEKGAQSYEQYF. CDR3 sequence (DNA): TGCGCCAGCAGCCCCCTCGGATGGGAAAAGGGGGCCCAGTCCTACGAGCAGTACTTC.

This clonotype has more than one count but fewer than ten. V and J are TRBV18 and TRBJ1-1; D gene uncertain. Germline loops: CDR1 KGHSH, CDR2 LQKENI. Trimming took off 3 bases at V and 1 base at J, with 18 bases between the two ends. This CDR3 has 17 amino acids. CDR3 sequence reads: CASSPSIQMIANTEAFF. The CDR3 nucleotides read TGTGCCAGCTCACCCTCTATTCAGATGATTGCGAACACTGAAGCTTTCTTT.

This clonotype has only a few counts. This chain uses TRBV7-6 with TRBJ1-4; 7 nucleotides match TRBD1. The CDR3 has 15 amino acids. In germline, CDR1 is SGHVS, CDR2 FNYEAQ. The junction had 8 bases not matched to a gene; V was cut back by 6 bases and J by 4 bases. CDR3 residues: CASRALDRFNEKLFF. Written as DNA, the CDR3 is TGTGCCAGCAGGGCCCTGGACAGGTTTAATGAAAAACTGTTTTTT.

Many counts were recorded for this clonotype. The gene calls are TRBV14 and TRBJ2-1, with 7 positions matching TRBD2. The CDR3 totals 15 residues. The V gene's germline CDR1 is SGHDN and CDR2 FVKESK. V lost 6 bases to trimming and J lost 4 bases; unmatched junction nucleotides: 9. The CDR3 DNA follows: TGTGCCAGCAGAAAAGCGCCTAGCGGTTACAATGAGCAGTTCTTC. Residues: CASRKAPSGYNEQFF.

This clonotype was seen a handful of times. V and J are TRBV3-1 and TRBJ2-6; no firm D call. The CDR3 is 18 amino acids. CDR1 is LGHDT and CDR2 is YNNKEL in the germline V gene (reference sequence). Trimming removed 2 bases from V and 0 bases from J, with 14 bases in between. The CDR3 nucleotides are TGTGCCAGCAGCCAAATGGTTCTCGGAAACTCTGGGGCCAACGTCCTGACTTTC. Translated, it gives CASSQMVLGNSGANVLTF.

At least ten counts were recorded for this clonotype. Here the CDR3 reads CASSLSGFSYEQYF. As DNA, the CDR3 is TGTGCCAGCAGTTTAAGTGGGTTTAGCTACGAGCAGTACTTC. This chain links TRBV12-3 or TRBV12-4 with TRBJ2-7, with D uncertain. The CDR3 has 14 amino acids. V lost 2 bases to trimming and J lost 3 bases, with 11 bases between them.

This clonotype was detected only a few times. The genes are TRBV6-2 or TRBV6-3 and TRBJ2-1; the D gene is possibly TRBD2 (6 bases). V gave up 8 bases and J gave up 2 bases, with 16 bases separating them. The CDR3 is made up of 15 amino acids. CDR1 is MNHEY, CDR2 SVGEGT, per germline. This CDR3 reads CASDDGSRTYNEQFF. The CDR3 nucleotides read TGTGCCAGCGACGACGGGAGCAGAACCTACAATGAGCAGTTCTTC.

The chain joins TRBV9 to TRBJ1-2, with D maybe TRBD1 (5 bases). The CDR3 consists of 14 residues. Trimming pared 3 bases from V and 6 bases from J, leaving 15 bases between. Germline CDR1 SGDLS, CDR2 YYNGEE. This chain's CDR3 is CASSGRSGTHGYTF. The CDR3, as DNA: TGTGCCAGCAGCGGGAGATCAGGGACGCATGGCTACACCTTC.

This clonotype was seen many times. The V call is TRBV7-8, the J call TRBJ2-1, with D perhaps TRBD1 or TRBD2 (6 bases each). The germline V gene has CDR1 SGHVS and CDR2 FQNEAQ. The CDR3 is 16 residues long. Trimming removed 6 bases at V and 7 bases at J, with 22 bases between. The CDR3 nucleotides read TGTGCCAGCAGGGGCGGGGTCAGGGGACTCAGAAATGAGCAGTTCTTC. It codes for CASRGGVRGLRNEQFF.

This clonotype appeared a few times. The CDR3 DNA reads TGTGCCAGTAGTGCCCCGGAGTCCGATGAGCAGTTCTTC. This codes for CASSAPESDEQFF. The chain joins TRBV19 to TRBJ2-1; D ambiguous. Germline CDR1 and CDR2: LNHDA and SQIVND (reference sequence). This CDR3 is built from 13 residues. The V end lost 5 bases, the J end lost 8 bases, and 13 bases lay between the germline ends.

The rearrangement uses TRBV20-1 and TRBJ2-1; 10 bases align to TRBD2. There are 18 residues in the CDR3. CDR1 is DFQATT and CDR2 is SNEGSKA in the germline V gene (reference sequence). The V gene end was trimmed by 0 bases and the J gene end by 2 bases; junction bases not matched to a gene: 10. CDR3 sequence: CSARDKESGRVPYNEQFF. CDR3 nucleotides: TGCAGTGCTAGAGATAAGGAAAGCGGGAGGGTCCCCTACAATGAGCAGTTCTTC.

There are a few counts of this clonotype. The chain links TRBV12-3 or TRBV12-4 to TRBJ2-7, with D perhaps TRBD1 (5 bases). The CDR3 totals 14 residues. The V end was cut by 6 bases, the J end by 7 bases, with 19 bases between. The CDR3 nucleotides are TGTGCCAGCAGCTTCAAACAGGCCCTCGGGGAGCAGTACTTC. The encoded protein is CASSFKQALGEQYF.

This clonotype occurred many times. This chain uses TRBV27 with TRBJ2-7; D gene unclear. This CDR3 spans 12 amino acids. V gave up 9 bases and J gave up 5 bases, with 14 bases separating them. Germline V gene sequence: CDR1 MNHEY, CDR2 SMNVEV (reference sequence). The CDR3 protein is CARRAWDHEQYF. DNA for the CDR3: TGTGCCAGACGGGCCTGGGATCACGAGCAGTACTTC.

CDR3 residues: CSAGLIQETQYF. In DNA, the CDR3 is TGCAGTGCAGGACTGATACAAGAGACCCAGTACTTC. The chain couples TRBV20-1 to TRBJ2-5; a possible D gene is TRBD2 (5 bases). Germline V CDR1 and CDR2: DFQATT, SNEGSKA (reference sequence). CDR3 length: 12 amino acids. V lost 6 bases, J lost 2 bases, and 10 bases lay in between.

Comments on this clonotype: Germline and junction disagree at one end, which may indicate a read error. The chain joins TRBV12-3 or TRBV12-4 to TRBJ2-3; 9 bases are a match to TRBD2. This CDR3 spans 18 amino acids. CDR3 DNA: TGTACCAGCAGTTTAGCGACTAGCGGAGTGACTAGCACAGATACGCAGTATTTT. Its protein is CTSSLATSGVTSTDTQYF.

This clonotype was counted between two and nine times. The chain links TRBV12-3 or TRBV12-4 to TRBJ2-5; TRBD2 matches at 7 bases. The CDR3 consists of 15 residues. V trimming: 1 base; J trimming: 3 bases; junction bases outside the gene matches: 5. This chain's CDR3 is CASSLGAGLKETQYF. Here the CDR3 DNA reads TGTGCCAGCAGTTTAGGGGCGGGACTAAAAGAGACCCAGTACTTC.

The chain uses TRBV12-3 or TRBV12-4 and TRBJ2-2; D gene unclear. Between the trimmed V and J ends, which lost 3 bases and 2 bases, there was a span of 10 bases. The CDR3 totals 15 residues. CDR3 sequence reads: CASSFRQINTGELFF. The DNA of the CDR3 is TGTGCCAGCAGTTTCCGTCAGATCAACACCGGGGAGCTGTTTTTT.

This clonotype was seen a few times. The chain is built from TRBV29-1 and TRBJ2-3; maybe TRBD2 (6 bases). Germline lookup yields CDR1 SQVTM and CDR2 ANQGSEA. The CDR3 runs 12 residues. Trimming stripped 7 bases from V and 1 base from J, with 9 bases between. This CDR3 is CSGSSGTDTQYF. CDR3 sequence (DNA): TGCAGCGGCTCTAGCGGCACAGATACGCAGTATTTT.

In this sample, this clonotype turned up a few times. The V call is TRBV11-2, the J call TRBJ2-2, with D perhaps matching TRBD1 (8 bases). This CDR3 spans 18 amino acids. Trimming removed 1 base at V and 4 bases at J, with 19 bases between. The V gene's germline CDR1 is SGHAT and CDR2 FQNNGV. CDR3 sequence: CASSLVARSGTGTGELFF. The CDR3 bases are TGTGCCAGCAGCTTAGTTGCTCGGAGCGGGACAGGCACCGGGGAGCTGTTTTTT. Based on the CDR3 plus reference TRBV11-2 and TRBJ2-2, the full variable domain is EAGVAQSPRYKIIEKRQSVAFWCNPISGHATLYWYQQILGQGPKLLIQFQNNGVVDDSQLPKDRFSAERLKGVDSTLKIQPAKLEDSAVYLCASSLVARSGTGTGELFFGEGSRLTVL.

The J gene is TRBJ2-5, the V gene TRBV15; no firm D call. Trimming left V 6 bases short and J 5 bases short, with 13 bases between. CDR1 LNHNV and CDR2 YYDKDF come from the germline V gene (reference sequence). The CDR3 extends over 13 amino acids. The CDR3 protein is CATREIGSETQYF. The CDR3 DNA is TGTGCCACCAGAGAAATAGGGTCGGAGACCCAGTACTTC.

This clonotype has more than one count but fewer than ten. The gene calls are TRBV4-1 and TRBJ2-5; D possibly uses TRBD1 or TRBD2 (6 bases each). The CDR3 has 16 residues. CDR1 MGHRA and CDR2 YSYEKL come from the germline V gene. Trimming cost V 6 bases and J 3 bases, with 20 bases left between them. The CDR3 sequence is CASSWGAILIEETQYF. In DNA, the CDR3 is TGCGCCAGCAGTTGGGGGGCAATCTTAATCGAAGAGACCCAGTACTTC.